The TCR beta chain described here comes from a study of vaccination and CD4 T cells after COVID-19 (dated by TCRdb to the early 2020s). For the wider study: SARS-CoV-2 positivity had been established in the convalescent patients by nasal swab PCR, and mild disease was recorded in roughly 10 of these patients and severe disease in one. Post-vaccine blood samples were collected a median of approximately 72 days after the second vaccine dose, ranging from about 14 to 241 days. In control cultures, a CEFX viral epitope pool was used as positive control, an HIV-1 Nef peptide pool was used as negative control, or no peptide was added. Two doses of either the Pfizer-BioNTech BNT162b2 vaccine (n=8) or the Moderna mRNA-1273 vaccine (n=2) were administered to participants. In 10 COVID-19 convalescent patients and a handful of infection-naive healthy vaccine recipients, researchers compared the spike-specific CD4+ TCR repertoire from before mRNA vaccination with the repertoire from after. Post-COVID blood samples were collected from convalescent patients a median of around 100 days after diagnosis, with a range of about 35 to 180 days. Culture stimuli were overlapping spike peptide pools from SARS-CoV-2 and from the common cold coronaviruses HCoV-NL63, HCoV-OC43 and HCoV-229E. The convalescent cohort comprised six males and four females, including two Hispanic individuals, seven Caucasians, two Asians and one multiracial person.

This specimen's treatment or condition label, interpreted: approximately 11-day PBMC culture with coronavirus spike peptide pools or control peptides (ViraFEST assay). To expand antigen-specific T cells with peptide pools and then pick out the expanded clonotypes through TCR sequencing, the study relied on the ViraFEST assay. Positive SARS-CoV-2 PCR tests in the convalescent patients dated from March to December 2020, before Alpha, Beta and Delta variants emerged in the United States. Each well held about 2.2 million PBMCs cultured in IMDM containing about 5% human AB serum and approximately 9.1 IU/ml IL-2, with 10 ug/ml peptide pools added. Half of the culture medium was replaced with fresh IL-2-containing medium on days 3 and 7. Once the cells had been in culture for less than 12 days, the EasySep CD4+ T cell isolation kit was used to isolate CD4+ T cells by negative selection. Ficoll-Paque Plus gradient centrifugation was used to isolate PBMCs from whole blood, and the isolated PBMCs were then either used fresh or cryopreserved at -140C. Each culture condition was generally run in triplicate wells.

Turning to this clonotype: There is no known antigen for this receptor. The sample holds no much larger clone one base away, and base qualities are not on file.

The library was built by means of PCR. DNA from cultured CD4+ T cells underwent TCR sequencing with the Oncomine TCR Beta short-read assay at the Johns Hopkins FTIC core. Genomic DNA was extracted from the cultured CD4+ T cells with the QIAamp micro DNA kit. The Oncomine TCR Beta libraries from cultured CD4+ T cells were pooled using unique dual indexes and then sequenced on an Illumina iSeq 100. Turning to the authors' computational methods: Non-productive sequences were removed, and CDR3s not starting with C, not ending with F or W, or shorter than 7 amino acids were discarded. Antigen-specific clonotypes were identified using the MANAFEST web application through comparison of peptide-stimulated wells with reference and other culture wells. For a clone to be called positive, the clone needed an FDR below 0.05, an odds ratio above 5, and a productive frequency above 0.1% in at least two of three replicate wells. Clonotypes that were significantly expanded in both SARS-CoV-2 spike wells and at least one common cold coronavirus spike condition were defined as cross-reactive. CDR3 homology was assessed with Levenshtein distances (stringdist) and unrooted phylogenetic trees (ape) in R version 3.6.1. TCRdb's own reprocessing of the public reads used fastp at Q25 and MiXCR and kept productive beta chains. Identical CDR3 protein sequences are pooled into one entry, listed with their most common genes and DNA. TCRdb's processing, not the authors' own work, is the source of the V and J calls. In all, the sample holds some 18,000 distinct CDR3 sequences, and 45% to 70% of those were seen once. Of the sample, 8% to 10% is held by the ten largest clones.

The paper as a whole reports these results and caveats: Among the post-vaccine SARS-CoV-2-reactive clones in convalescent patients, a median roughly 85% showed up only after vaccination, which suggests vaccine-specific priming. The median number of SARS-CoV-2-reactive clonotypes rose from 21 after infection to about 40 after vaccination, but the change was not significant. Only a relatively small number of convalescent patients were included in the study, and early timepoints following natural infection were not analyzed. Nearly all vaccine-specific clones in convalescent patients (304 of 307) were mono-reactive for SARS-CoV-2 spike rather than cross-reactive with common cold coronaviruses.

Sequences were obtained from CD4+ T cells from blood, cultured in vitro. The TCR sequence derives from a human donor who had recovered from COVID-19.

The DNA sequence reads TGTGCCAGCAGTTACTCGACGGCAGACAACACTGAAGCTTTCTTT. It encodes CASSYSTADNTEAFF. The sequence joins TRBV6-5 to TRBJ1-1, with the D gene not confidently named. The germline V gene gives CDR1 as MNHEY and CDR2 as SVGAGI. The CDR3 goes from the cysteine to the phenylalanine over 15 residues. Only the CDR3 part of the read is kept: 45 bases, read in frame from the first base. A distance of 10 bases separates the germline ends of V and J, which lose 0 bases and 2 bases respectively.